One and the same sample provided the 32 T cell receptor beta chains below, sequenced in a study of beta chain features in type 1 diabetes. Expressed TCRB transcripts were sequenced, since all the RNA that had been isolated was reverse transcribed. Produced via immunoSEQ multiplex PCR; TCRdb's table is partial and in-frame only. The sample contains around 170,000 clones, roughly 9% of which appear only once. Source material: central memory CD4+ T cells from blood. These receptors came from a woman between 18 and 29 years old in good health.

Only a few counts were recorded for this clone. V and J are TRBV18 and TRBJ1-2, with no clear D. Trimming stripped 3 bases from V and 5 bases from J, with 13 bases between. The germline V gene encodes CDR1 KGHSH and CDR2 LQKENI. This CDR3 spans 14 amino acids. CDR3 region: CASSPGRDLYGYTF. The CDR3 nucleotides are TGTGCCAGCTCACCGGGGAGAGACTTATATGGCTACACCTTC.

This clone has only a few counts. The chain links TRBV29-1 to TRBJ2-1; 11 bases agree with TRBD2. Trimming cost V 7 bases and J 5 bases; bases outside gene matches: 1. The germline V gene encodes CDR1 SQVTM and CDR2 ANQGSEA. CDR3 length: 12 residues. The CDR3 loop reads CSGGLADNEQFF. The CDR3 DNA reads TGCAGCGGGGGACTAGCGGACAATGAGCAGTTCTTC.

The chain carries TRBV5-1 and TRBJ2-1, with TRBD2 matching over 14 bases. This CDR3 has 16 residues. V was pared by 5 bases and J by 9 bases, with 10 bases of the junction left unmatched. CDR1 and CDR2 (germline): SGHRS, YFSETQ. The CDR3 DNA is TGCGCCAGCAGTCCCGGACTAGCGGGGGGCCAGGGTGAGCAGTTCTTC. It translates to CASSPGLAGGQGEQFF.

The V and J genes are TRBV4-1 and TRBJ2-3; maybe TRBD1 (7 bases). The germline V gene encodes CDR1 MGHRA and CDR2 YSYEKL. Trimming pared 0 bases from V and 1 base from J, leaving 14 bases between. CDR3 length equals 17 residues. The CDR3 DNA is TGCGCCAGCAGCCAAGATCCAGGGGGGTATGGCACAGATACGCAGTATTTT. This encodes CASSQDPGGYGTDTQYF.

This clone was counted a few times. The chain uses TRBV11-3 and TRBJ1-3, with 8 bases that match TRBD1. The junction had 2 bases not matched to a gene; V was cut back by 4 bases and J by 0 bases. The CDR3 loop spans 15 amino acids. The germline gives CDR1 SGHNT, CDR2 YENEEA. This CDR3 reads CASSYTGGSGNTIYF. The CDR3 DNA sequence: TGTGCCAGCAGCTATACAGGGGGCTCTGGAAACACCATATATTTT.

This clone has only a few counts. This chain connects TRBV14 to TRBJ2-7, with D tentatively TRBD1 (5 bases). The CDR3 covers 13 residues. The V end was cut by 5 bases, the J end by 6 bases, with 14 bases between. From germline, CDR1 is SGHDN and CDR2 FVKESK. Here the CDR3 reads CASSIWGRVEQYF. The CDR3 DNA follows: TGTGCCAGCAGCATCTGGGGCAGGGTCGAGCAGTACTTC.

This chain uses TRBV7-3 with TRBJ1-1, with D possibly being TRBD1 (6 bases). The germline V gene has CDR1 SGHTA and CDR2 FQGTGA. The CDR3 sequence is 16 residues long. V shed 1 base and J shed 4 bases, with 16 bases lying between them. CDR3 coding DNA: TGTGCCAGCAGCTTAAGTCCCGCAGGGGCAGGCACTGAAGCTTTCTTT. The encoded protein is CASSLSPAGAGTEAFF.

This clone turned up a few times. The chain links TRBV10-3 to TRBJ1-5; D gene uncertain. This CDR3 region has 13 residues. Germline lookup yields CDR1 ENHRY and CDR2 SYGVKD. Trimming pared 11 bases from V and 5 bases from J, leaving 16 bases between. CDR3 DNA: TGTGCCGCTCGGGGAGAGGGCTATCAGCCCCAGCATTTT. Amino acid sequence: CAARGEGYQPQHF.

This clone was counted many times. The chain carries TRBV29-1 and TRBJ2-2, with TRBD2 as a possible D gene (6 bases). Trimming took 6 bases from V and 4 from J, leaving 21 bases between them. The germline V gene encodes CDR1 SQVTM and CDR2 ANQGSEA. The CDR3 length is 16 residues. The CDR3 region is CSVPRGSGQVTGELFF. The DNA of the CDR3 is TGCAGCGTCCCTCGTGGAAGCGGGCAGGTCACCGGGGAGCTGTTTTTT.

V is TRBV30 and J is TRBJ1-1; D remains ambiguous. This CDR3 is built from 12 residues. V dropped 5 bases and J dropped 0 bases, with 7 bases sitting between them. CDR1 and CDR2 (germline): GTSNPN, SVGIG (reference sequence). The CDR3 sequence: CAWGPVNTEAFF. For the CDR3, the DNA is TGTGCCTGGGGGCCGGTGAACACTGAAGCTTTCTTT.

The CDR3 loop reads CASSAPGANYGYTF. CDR3 DNA sequence: TGTGCCAGCAGCGCCCCCGGGGCTAACTATGGCTACACCTTC. The chain carries TRBV14 and TRBJ1-2; D remains unclear. The germline CDR1 and CDR2 sequences are SGHDN and FVKESK. CDR3 length equals 14 residues. Trimming removed 5 bases at V and 0 bases at J, with 10 bases between. The full variable domain, with the rest looked up from reference TRBV14 and TRBJ1-2, is EAGVTQFPSHSVIEKGQTVTLRCDPISGHDNLYWYRRVMGKEIKFLLHFVKESKQDESGMPNNRFLAERTGGTYSTLKVQPAELEDSGVYFCASSAPGANYGYTFGSGTRLTVV.

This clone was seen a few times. CDR3 in DNA: TGTGCCAGCAGCACAAGTGCCAGCTCCTACGAGCAGTACTTC. This sequence encodes CASSTSASSYEQYF. V usage is TRBV7-6 and J usage is TRBJ2-7, with no clear D. There are 14 residues in the CDR3. Trimming stripped 5 bases from V and 0 bases from J, with 11 bases between. Germline V gene data show CDR1 as SGHVS and CDR2 as FNYEAQ.

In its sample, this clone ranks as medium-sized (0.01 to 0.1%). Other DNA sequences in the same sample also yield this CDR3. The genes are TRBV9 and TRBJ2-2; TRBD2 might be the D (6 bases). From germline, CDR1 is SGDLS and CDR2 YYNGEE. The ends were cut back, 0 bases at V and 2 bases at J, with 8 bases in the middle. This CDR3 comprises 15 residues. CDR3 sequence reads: CASSVATSNTGELFF. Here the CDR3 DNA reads TGTGCCAGCAGCGTAGCTACTAGCAACACCGGGGAGCTGTTTTTT. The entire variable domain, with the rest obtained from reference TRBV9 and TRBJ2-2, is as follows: DSGVTQTPKHLITATGQRVTLRCSPRSGDLSVYWYQQSLDQGLQFLIQYYNGEERAKGNILERFSAQQFPDLHSELNLSSLELGDSALYFCASSVATSNTGELFFGEGSRLTVL.

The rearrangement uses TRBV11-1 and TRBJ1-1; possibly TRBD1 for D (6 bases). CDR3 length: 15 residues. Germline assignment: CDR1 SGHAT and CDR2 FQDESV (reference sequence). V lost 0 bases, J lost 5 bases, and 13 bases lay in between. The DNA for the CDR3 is TGTGCCAGCAGCTTAGCCCACGGGGGGCCTACTGAAGCTTTCTTT. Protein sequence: CASSLAHGGPTEAFF.

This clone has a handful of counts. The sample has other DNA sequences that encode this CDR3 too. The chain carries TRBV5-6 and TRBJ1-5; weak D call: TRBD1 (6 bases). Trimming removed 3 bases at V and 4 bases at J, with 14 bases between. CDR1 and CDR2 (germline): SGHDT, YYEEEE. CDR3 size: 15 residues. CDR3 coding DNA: TGTGCCAGCAGCTCCCAGGGGCTCGGGAATCAGCCCCAGCATTTT. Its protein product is CASSSQGLGNQPQHF. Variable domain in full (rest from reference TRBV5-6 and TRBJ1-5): DAGVTQSPTHLIKTRGQQVTLRCSPKSGHDTVSWYQQALGQGPQFIFQYYEEEERQRGNFPDRFSGHQFPNYSSELNVNALLLGDSALYLCASSSQGLGNQPQHFGDGTRLSIL.

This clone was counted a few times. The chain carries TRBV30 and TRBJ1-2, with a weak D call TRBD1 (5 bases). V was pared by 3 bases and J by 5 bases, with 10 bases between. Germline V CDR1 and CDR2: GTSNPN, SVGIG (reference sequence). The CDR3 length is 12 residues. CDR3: CAWSGGSYGYTF. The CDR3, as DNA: TGTGCCTGGAGCGGGGGGTCGTATGGCTACACCTTC.

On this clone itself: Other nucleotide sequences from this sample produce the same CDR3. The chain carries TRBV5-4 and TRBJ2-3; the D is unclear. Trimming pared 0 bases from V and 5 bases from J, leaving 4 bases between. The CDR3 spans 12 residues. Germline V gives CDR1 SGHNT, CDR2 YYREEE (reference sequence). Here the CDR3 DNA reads TGTGCCAGCAGCTTGGCCCTAGATACGCAGTATTTT. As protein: CASSLALDTQYF.

CDR3 protein: CAIGEGYTDTQYF. CDR3 DNA: TGTGCCATCGGGGAGGGGTACACAGATACGCAGTATTTT. The chain joins TRBV6-6 to TRBJ2-3; 7 bases fit TRBD2. J gave up 2 bases and V 10 bases, and 6 bases lay outside the gene matches. The CDR3 spans 13 residues. Germline values: CDR1 MNHNY, CDR2 SVGAGI (reference sequence).

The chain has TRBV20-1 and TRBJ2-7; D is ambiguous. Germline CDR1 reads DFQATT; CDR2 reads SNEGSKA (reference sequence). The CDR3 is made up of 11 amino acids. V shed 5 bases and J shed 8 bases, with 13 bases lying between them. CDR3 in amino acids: CSAGSWSQQYF. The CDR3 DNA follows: TGCAGTGCTGGATCGTGGAGCCAGCAGTACTTC.

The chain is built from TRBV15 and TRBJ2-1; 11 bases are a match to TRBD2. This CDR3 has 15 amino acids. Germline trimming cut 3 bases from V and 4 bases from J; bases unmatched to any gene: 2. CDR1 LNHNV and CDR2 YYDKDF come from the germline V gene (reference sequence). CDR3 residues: CATSRGLAEYNEQFF. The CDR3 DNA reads TGTGCCACCAGCAGGGGACTAGCGGAGTACAATGAGCAGTTCTTC.

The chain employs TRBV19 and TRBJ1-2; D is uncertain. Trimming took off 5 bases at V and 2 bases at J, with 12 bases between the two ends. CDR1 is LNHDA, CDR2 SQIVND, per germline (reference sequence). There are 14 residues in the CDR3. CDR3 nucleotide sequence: TGTGCCAGTAGTCCCGAGACGGGAAACTATGGCTACACCTTC. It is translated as CASSPETGNYGYTF.

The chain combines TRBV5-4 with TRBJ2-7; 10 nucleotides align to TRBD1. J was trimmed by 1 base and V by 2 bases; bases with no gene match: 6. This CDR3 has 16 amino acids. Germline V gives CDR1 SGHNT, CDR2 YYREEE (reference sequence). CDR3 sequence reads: CASSLGRDRGSYEQYF. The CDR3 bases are TGTGCCAGCAGCTTAGGAAGGGACAGGGGTTCCTACGAGCAGTACTTC.

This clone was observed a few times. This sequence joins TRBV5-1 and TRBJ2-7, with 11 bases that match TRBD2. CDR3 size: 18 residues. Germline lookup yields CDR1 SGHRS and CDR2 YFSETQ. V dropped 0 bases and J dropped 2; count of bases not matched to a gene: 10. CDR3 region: CASSLGSPGTSGTYEQYF. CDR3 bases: TGCGCCAGCAGCTTGGGGAGTCCCGGGACTAGCGGTACCTACGAGCAGTACTTC.

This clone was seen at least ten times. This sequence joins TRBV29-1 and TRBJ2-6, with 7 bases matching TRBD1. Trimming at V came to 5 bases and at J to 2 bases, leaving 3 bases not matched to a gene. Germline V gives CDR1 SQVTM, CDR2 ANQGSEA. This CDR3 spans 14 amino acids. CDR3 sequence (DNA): TGCAGCGTTCAAACAGGGGCTGGGGCCAACGTCCTGACTTTC. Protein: CSVQTGAGANVLTF.

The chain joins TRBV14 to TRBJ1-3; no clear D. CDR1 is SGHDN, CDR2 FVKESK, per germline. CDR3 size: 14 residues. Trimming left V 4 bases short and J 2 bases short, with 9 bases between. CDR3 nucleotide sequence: TGTGCCAGCAGCCCCTCGGTCCCTGGAAACACCATATATTTT. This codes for CASSPSVPGNTIYF.

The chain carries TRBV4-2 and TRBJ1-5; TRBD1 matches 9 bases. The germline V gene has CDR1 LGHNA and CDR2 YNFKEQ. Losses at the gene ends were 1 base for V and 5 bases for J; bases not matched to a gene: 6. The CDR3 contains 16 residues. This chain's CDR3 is CASSQVGRTGDQPQHF. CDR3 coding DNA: TGTGCCAGCAGCCAAGTCGGGCGGACAGGGGATCAGCCCCAGCATTTT.

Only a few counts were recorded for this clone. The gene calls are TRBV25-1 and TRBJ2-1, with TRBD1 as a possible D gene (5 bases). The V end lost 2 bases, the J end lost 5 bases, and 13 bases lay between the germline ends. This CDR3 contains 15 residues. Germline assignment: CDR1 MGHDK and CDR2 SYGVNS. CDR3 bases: TGTGCCAGCAGTGAAGGAGCAGGACAACACAATGAGCAGTTCTTC. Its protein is CASSEGAGQHNEQFF.

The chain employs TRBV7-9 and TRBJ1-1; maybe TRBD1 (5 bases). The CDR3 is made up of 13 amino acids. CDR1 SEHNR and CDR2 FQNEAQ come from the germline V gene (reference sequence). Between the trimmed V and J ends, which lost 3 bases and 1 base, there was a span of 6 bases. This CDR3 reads CASSLQGNTEAFF. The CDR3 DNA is TGTGCCAGCAGCTTGCAGGGGAACACTGAAGCTTTCTTT.

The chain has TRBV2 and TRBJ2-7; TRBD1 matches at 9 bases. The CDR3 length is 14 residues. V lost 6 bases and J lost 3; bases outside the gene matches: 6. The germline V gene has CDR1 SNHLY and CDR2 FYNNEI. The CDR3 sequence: CASSTGGGLYEQYF. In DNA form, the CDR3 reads TGTGCCAGCAGCACAGGGGGCGGCCTCTACGAGCAGTACTTC.

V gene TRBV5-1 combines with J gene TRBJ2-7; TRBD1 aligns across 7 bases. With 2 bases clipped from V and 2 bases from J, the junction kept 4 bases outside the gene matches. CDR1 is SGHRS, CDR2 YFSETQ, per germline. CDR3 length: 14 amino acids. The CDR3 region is CASSFQGETYEQYF. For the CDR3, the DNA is TGCGCCAGCAGCTTCCAGGGGGAAACCTACGAGCAGTACTTC.

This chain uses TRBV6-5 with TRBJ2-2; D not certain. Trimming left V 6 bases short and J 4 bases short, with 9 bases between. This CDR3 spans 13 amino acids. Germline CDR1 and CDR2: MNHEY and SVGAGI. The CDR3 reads CASRTETTGELFF. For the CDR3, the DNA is TGTGCCAGCAGAACAGAGACCACCGGGGAGCTGTTTTTT.

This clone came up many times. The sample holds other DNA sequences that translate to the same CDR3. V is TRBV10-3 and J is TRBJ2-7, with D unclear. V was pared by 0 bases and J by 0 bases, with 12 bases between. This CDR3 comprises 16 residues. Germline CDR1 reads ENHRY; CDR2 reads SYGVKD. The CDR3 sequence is CAISESKTSGSYEQYF. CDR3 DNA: TGTGCCATCAGTGAGTCGAAGACATCAGGCTCCTACGAGCAGTACTTC.